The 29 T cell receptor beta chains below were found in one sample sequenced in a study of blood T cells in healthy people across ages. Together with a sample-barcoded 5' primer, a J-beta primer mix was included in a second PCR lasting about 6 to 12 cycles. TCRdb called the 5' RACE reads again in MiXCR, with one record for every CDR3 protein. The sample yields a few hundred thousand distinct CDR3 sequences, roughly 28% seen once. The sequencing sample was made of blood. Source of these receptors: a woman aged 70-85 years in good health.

The CDR3 loop is CATSDRGGYGENTEAFF. Written as DNA, the CDR3 is TGTGCCACCAGTGATCGAGGGGGCTACGGAGAGAACACTGAAGCTTTCTTT. The chain is built from TRBV24-1 and TRBJ1-1; 7 nucleotides match TRBD1. Germline loops: CDR1 KGHDR, CDR2 SFDVKD. The CDR3 sequence is 17 residues long. Trimming cost V 3 bases and J 1 base; bases outside gene matches: 10.

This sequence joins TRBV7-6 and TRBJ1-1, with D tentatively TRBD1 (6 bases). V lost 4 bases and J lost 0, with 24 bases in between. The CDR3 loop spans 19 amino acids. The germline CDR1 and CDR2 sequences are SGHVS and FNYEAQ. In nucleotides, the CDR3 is TGTGCCAGCAGCTCTAGCCCCGCCGGGGGCACCACCATGAACACTGAAGCTTTCTTT. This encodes CASSSSPAGGTTMNTEAFF.

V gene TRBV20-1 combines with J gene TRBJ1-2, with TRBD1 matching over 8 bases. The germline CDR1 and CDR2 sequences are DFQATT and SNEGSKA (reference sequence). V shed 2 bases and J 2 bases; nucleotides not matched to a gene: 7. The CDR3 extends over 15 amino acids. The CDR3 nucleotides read TGCAGTGCTAGAAACCCAGGGGGCGTCAACTATGGCTACACCTTC. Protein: CSARNPGGVNYGYTF.

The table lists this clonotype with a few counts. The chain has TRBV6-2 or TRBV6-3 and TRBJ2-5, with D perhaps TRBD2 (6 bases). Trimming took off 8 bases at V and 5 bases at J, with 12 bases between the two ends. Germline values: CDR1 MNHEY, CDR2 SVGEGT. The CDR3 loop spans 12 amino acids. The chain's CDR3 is CASASVLETQYF. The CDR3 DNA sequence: TGTGCCAGCGCTAGCGTCTTGGAGACCCAGTACTTC.

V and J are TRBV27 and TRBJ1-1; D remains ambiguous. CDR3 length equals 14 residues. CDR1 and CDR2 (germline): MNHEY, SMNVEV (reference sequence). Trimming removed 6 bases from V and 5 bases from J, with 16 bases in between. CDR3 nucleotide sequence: TGTGCCAGCAGCCTCCGTGAAGGGAGAACTGAAGCTTTCTTT. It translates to CASSLREGRTEAFF.

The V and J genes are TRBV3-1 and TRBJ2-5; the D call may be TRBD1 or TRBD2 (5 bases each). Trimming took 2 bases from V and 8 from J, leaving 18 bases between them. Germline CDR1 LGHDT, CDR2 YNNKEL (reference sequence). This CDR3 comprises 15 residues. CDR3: CASSQMASWDVTQYF. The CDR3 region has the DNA TGTGCCAGCAGCCAAATGGCTAGCTGGGACGTCACCCAGTACTTC.

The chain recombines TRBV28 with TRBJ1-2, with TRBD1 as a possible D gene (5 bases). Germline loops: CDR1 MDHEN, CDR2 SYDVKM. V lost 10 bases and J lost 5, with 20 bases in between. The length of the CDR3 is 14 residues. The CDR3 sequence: CATPSQGHPYGYTF. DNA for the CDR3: TGTGCCACCCCGTCTCAGGGCCACCCGTATGGCTACACCTTC.

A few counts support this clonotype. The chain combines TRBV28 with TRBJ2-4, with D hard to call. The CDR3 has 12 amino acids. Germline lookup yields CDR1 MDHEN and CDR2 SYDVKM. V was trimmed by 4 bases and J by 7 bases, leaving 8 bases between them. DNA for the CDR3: TGTGCCAGCAGTTATCAGAGGAACATTCAGTACTTC. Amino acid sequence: CASSYQRNIQYF.

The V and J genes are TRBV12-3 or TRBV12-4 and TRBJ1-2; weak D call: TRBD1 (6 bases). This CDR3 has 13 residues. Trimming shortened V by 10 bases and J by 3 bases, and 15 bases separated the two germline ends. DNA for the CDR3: TGTGCCACATCCACGGGGGGCCACTATGGCTACACCTTC. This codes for CATSTGGHYGYTF.

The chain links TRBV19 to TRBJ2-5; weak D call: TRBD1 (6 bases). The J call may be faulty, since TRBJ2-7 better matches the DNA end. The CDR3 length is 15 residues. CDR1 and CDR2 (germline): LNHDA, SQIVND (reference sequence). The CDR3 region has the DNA TGTGCCAGTAGCACGACCCTGACAGGACGCTACGAGCAGTACTTC. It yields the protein CASSTTLTGRYEQYF.

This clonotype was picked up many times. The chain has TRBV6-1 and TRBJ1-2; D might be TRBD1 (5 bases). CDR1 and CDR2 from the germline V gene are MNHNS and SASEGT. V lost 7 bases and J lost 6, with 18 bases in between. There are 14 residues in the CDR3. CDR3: CASKPGLNRNGYTF. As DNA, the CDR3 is TGTGCCAGCAAGCCAGGGTTGAATCGGAATGGCTACACCTTC.

CDR3 protein: CASSLGTGRGETQYF. The CDR3 DNA reads as TGTGCCAGCAGCCTAGGGACAGGGCGTGGGGAGACCCAGTACTTC. This chain joins TRBV7-2 and TRBJ2-5; TRBD1 aligns across 9 bases. CDR3 length equals 15 residues. Germline V CDR1 and CDR2: SGHTA, FQGNSA. V lost 5 bases, J lost 5 bases, and 9 bases stayed unmatched.

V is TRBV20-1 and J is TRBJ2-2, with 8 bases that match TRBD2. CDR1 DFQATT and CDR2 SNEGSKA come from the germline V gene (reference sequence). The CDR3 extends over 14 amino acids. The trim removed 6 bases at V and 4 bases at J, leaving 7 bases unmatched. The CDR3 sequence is CSAGRGGVTGELFF. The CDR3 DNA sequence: TGCAGTGCGGGACGGGGGGGCGTCACCGGGGAGCTGTTTTTT.

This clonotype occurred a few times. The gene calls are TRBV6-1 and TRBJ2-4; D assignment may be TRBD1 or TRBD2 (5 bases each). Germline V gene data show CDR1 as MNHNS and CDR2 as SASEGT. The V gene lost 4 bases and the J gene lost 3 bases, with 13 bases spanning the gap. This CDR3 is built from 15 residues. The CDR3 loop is CASSVRGVGKNIQYF. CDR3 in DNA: TGTGCCAGCAGTGTACGGGGCGTGGGCAAAAACATTCAGTACTTC.

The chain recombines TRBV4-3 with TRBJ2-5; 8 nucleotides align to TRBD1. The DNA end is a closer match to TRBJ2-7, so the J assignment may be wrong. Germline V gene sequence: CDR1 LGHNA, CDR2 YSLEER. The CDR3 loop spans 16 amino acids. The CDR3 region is CASSQDLTGGSYEQYF. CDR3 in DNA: TGCGCCAGCAGCCAAGATCTTACAGGGGGGTCCTACGAGCAGTACTTC.

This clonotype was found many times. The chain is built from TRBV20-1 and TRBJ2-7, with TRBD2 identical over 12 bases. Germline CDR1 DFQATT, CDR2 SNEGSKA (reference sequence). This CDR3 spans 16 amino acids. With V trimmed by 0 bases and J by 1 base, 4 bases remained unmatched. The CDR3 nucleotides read TGCAGTGCTAGAGATTCCCTAGCGGGGGGGTCCTACGAGCAGTACTTC. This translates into CSARDSLAGGSYEQYF.

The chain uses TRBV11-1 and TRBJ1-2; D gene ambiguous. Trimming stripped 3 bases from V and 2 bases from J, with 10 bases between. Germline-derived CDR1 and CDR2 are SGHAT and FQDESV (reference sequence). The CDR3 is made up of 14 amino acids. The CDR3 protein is CASSLRSQNYGYTF. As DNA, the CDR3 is TGTGCCAGCAGCTTGAGGAGCCAGAACTATGGCTACACCTTC.

The CDR3 nucleotides are TGTGCCAGCACTGAGCAGTACCAAGAGACCCAGTACTTC. It codes for CASTEQYQETQYF. The chain is built from TRBV6-2 or TRBV6-3 and TRBJ2-5; no firm D call. In germline, CDR1 is MNHEY, CDR2 SVGEGT. Between the trimmed V and J ends, which lost 7 bases and 0 bases, there was a span of 9 bases. The CDR3 contains 13 residues.

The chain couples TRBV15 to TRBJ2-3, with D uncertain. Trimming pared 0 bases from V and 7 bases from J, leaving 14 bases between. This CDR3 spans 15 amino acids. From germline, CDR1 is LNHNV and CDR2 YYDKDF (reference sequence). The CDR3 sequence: CATSRDLSTFNTQYF. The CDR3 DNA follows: TGTGCCACCAGCAGAGATCTATCAACATTTAATACGCAGTATTTT.

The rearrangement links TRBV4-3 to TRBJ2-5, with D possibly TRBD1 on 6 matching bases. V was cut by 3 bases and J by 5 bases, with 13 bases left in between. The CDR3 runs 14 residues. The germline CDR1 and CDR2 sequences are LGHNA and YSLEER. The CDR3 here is CASSQGAGVETQYF. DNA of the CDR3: TGCGCCAGCAGCCAGGGGGCCGGAGTGGAGACCCAGTACTTC.

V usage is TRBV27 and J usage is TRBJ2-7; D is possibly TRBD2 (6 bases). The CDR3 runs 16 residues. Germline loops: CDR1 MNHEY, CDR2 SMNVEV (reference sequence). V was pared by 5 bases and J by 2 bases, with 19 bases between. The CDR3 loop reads CASSPGGTYQTYEQYF. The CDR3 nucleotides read TGTGCCAGCAGTCCCGGTGGGACTTATCAAACCTACGAGCAGTACTTC.

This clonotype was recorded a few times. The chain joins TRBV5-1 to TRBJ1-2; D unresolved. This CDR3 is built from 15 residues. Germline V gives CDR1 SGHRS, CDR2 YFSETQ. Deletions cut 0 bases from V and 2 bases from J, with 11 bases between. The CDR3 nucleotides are TGCGCCAGCAGCTTGGAGTCTCGGGAGAACTATGGCTACACCTTC. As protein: CASSLESRENYGYTF.

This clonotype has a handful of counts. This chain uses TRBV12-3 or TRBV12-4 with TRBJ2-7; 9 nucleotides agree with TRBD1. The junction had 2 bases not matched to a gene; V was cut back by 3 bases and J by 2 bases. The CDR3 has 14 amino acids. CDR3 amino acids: CASSFRDRAYEQYF. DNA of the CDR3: TGTGCCAGCAGTTTTCGGGACAGGGCCTACGAGCAGTACTTC.

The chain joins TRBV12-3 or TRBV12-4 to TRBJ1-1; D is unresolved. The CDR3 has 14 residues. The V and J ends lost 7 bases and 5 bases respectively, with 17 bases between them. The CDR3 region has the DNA TGTGCCAGCAACCTCGCAAGGAGTAGAACTGAAGCTTTCTTT. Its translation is CASNLARSRTEAFF.

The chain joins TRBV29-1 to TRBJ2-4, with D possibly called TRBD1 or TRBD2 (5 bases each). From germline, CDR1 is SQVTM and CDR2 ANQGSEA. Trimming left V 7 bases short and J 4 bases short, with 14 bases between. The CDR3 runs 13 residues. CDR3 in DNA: TGCAGCGCTGGTTGGGGGAATAAAAACATTCAGTACTTC. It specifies CSAGWGNKNIQYF.

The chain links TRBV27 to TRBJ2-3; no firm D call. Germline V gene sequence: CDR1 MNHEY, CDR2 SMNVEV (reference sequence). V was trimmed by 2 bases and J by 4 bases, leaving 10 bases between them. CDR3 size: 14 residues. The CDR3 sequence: CASSLTLFSDTQYF. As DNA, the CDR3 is TGTGCCAGCAGTTTAACCCTCTTTTCAGATACGCAGTATTTT.

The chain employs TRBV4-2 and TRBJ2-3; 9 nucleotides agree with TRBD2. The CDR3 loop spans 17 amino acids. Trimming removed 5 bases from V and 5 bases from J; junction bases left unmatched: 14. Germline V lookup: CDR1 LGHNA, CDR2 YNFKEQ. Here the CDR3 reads CASSAGPGGGAKDTQYF. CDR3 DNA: TGTGCCAGCAGCGCAGGCCCCGGCGGGGGGGCGAAAGATACGCAGTATTTT.

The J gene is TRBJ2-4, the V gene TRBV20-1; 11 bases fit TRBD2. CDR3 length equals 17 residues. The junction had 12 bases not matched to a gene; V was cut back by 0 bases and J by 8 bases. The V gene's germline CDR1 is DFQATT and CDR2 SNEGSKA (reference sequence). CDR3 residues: CSARDPASGGRGDIQYF. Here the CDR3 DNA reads TGCAGTGCTAGAGATCCGGCTAGCGGGGGGCGGGGAGACATTCAGTACTTC.

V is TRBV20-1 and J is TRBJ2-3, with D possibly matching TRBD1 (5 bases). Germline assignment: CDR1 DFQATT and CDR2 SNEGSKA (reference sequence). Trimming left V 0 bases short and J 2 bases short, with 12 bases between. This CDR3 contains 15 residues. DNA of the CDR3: TGCAGTGCTAGAGAGTCACAGGAAAACACAGATACGCAGTATTTT. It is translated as CSARESQENTDTQYF.